Shown below are 24 T cell receptor beta chains from a single sample sequenced in a study of blood T cell repertoires in COVID-19. The table came from immunoSEQ multiplex PCR; TCRdb's copy has only in-frame clones and leaves some out. The sample has 250,000 or so clones; 85% to 90% are singletons. Sequenced sample: peripheral blood. The receptors come from a woman aged 55-69 years with COVID-19, enrolled during active disease.

CDR3 sequence: CASSRTGGNYEQYF. The DNA for the CDR3 is TGTGCCAGTAGTAGGACAGGGGGTAACTACGAGCAGTACTTC. The genes are TRBV19 and TRBJ2-7; 10 bases align to TRBD1. Germline lookup yields CDR1 LNHDA and CDR2 SQIVND (reference sequence). The trim removed 4 bases at V and 3 bases at J, leaving 3 bases unmatched. The CDR3 has 14 amino acids. The whole variable domain, filled in from reference TRBV19 and TRBJ2-7, reads DGGITQSPKYLFRKEGQNVTLSCEQNLNHDAMYWYRQDPGQGLRLIYYSQIVNDFQKGDIAEGYSVSREKKESFPLTVTSAQKNPTAFYLCASSRTGGNYEQYFGPGTRLTVT.

This clone was seen only once. The chain has TRBV19 and TRBJ2-2; 11 nucleotides agree with TRBD1. J lost 6 bases, V lost 1 base, and 1 base had no gene match. The CDR3 length is 15 residues. Germline loops: CDR1 LNHDA, CDR2 SQIVND (reference sequence). The CDR3 loop is CASSIGTGGPGELFF. The CDR3 nucleotides read TGTGCCAGTAGTATAGGGACAGGGGGCCCCGGGGAGCTGTTTTTT.

The CDR3 protein is CASSLERNTEAFF. The CDR3 nucleotides read TGCGCCAGCAGCCTAGAGAGGAACACTGAAGCTTTCTTT. The chain combines TRBV4-3 with TRBJ1-1; no reliable D call. The V gene lost 4 bases and the J gene lost 1 base, with 7 bases spanning the gap. CDR1 is LGHNA, CDR2 YSLEER, per germline. This CDR3 has 13 amino acids.

V usage is TRBV19 and J usage is TRBJ2-3; D call uncertain. The germline CDR1 and CDR2 sequences are LNHDA and SQIVND (reference sequence). V lost 4 bases and J lost 1, with 9 bases in between. This CDR3 spans 14 amino acids. CDR3 loop: CASSSRQGTDTQYF. CDR3 in DNA: TGTGCCAGTAGTAGTAGGCAGGGCACAGATACGCAGTATTTT.

The V call is TRBV4-1, the J call TRBJ2-5, with D tentatively TRBD1 (6 bases). The CDR3 extends over 14 amino acids. V was clipped by 3 bases and J by 4 bases, with 12 bases between them. CDR1 is MGHRA, CDR2 YSYEKL, per germline. CDR3 nucleotide sequence: TGCGCCAGCAGCCATTGGACAGACCGAGAGACCCAGTACTTC. It translates to CASSHWTDRETQYF.

The chain carries TRBV19 and TRBJ1-5; a possible D gene is TRBD1 (5 bases). V gave up 1 base and J gave up 0 bases, with 10 bases separating them. This CDR3 is built from 16 residues. Germline V gene lookup returns CDR1 LNHDA and CDR2 SQIVND (reference sequence). The CDR3 DNA is TGTGCCAGTAGTATAGCAGGGCAGTATAGCAATCAGCCCCAGCATTTT. Translation gives CASSIAGQYSNQPQHF.

The table lists this clone with a few counts. The chain joins TRBV20-1 to TRBJ1-2; a weak D match, TRBD1 (5 bases). This CDR3 has 13 amino acids. V shed 3 bases and J shed 5 bases, with 13 bases lying between them. Germline-derived CDR1 and CDR2 are DFQATT and SNEGSKA (reference sequence). The CDR3 nucleotides read TGCAGTGCTAGTCGCGGGGCGCCATATGGCTACACCTTC. Translation gives CSASRGAPYGYTF.

This chain links TRBV5-6 with TRBJ2-7, with no clear D. Per germline, CDR1 SGHDT and CDR2 YYEEEE. The CDR3 contains 13 residues. Trimming removed 0 bases at V and 4 bases at J, with 8 bases between. The CDR3 DNA reads as TGTGCCAGCAGCTTGGGACCTAGGTACGAGCAGTACTTC. Residues: CASSLGPRYEQYF.

This rearrangement joins TRBV10-3 to TRBJ2-2, with D possibly TRBD1 on 5 matching bases. Looked up from germline, CDR1 is ENHRY and CDR2 is SYGVKD. V was clipped by 2 bases and J by 6 bases, with 13 bases between them. This CDR3 comprises 15 residues. CDR3 sequence (DNA): TGTGCCATCAGTGAGGCAGGGTTGATGTCCGGGGAGCTGTTTTTT. It yields the protein CAISEAGLMSGELFF.

The J gene is TRBJ1-2, the V gene TRBV28; tentative D call: TRBD1 (6 bases). Trimming pared 8 bases from V and 4 bases from J, leaving 17 bases between. The CDR3 contains 14 residues. Germline assignment: CDR1 MDHEN and CDR2 SYDVKM. The CDR3 is CASSLGQGSYGYTF. Written as DNA, the CDR3 is TGTGCCAGCTCCCTCGGTCAGGGGTCCTATGGCTACACCTTC.

The V call is TRBV9, the J call TRBJ1-1; no clear D gene. Trimming pared 0 bases from V and 4 bases from J, leaving 13 bases between. CDR3 length: 15 amino acids. Germline V gene sequence: CDR1 SGDLS, CDR2 YYNGEE. DNA of the CDR3: TGTGCCAGCAGCGTAGACCTCCAAGGGAGCACTGAAGCTTTCTTT. It codes for CASSVDLQGSTEAFF.

This rearrangement joins TRBV4-3 to TRBJ1-4, with 7 positions matching TRBD1. The germline CDR1 and CDR2 sequences are LGHNA and YSLEER. V lost 5 bases, J lost 2 bases, and 2 bases stayed unmatched. The CDR3 loop spans 14 amino acids. The DNA of the CDR3 is TGCGCCAGCAGCTTGGGACAGACTAATGAAAAACTGTTTTTT. The encoded protein is CASSLGQTNEKLFF.

This sequence joins TRBV21-1 and TRBJ2-1; TRBD1 was called by the table and not checked on the DNA. TRBV21-1 is a known pseudogene. There are 12 residues in the CDR3. Here the CDR3 reads CASPTGCYEQFF. Here the CDR3 DNA reads TGTGCCAGCCCGACAGGGTGCTATGAGCAGTTCTTC.

The chain combines TRBV7-2 with TRBJ1-5; no definite D call. V lost 5 bases, J lost 3 bases, and 5 bases lay in between. The CDR3 is 12 amino acids. Germline V gene lookup returns CDR1 SGHTA and CDR2 FQGNSA. Here the CDR3 DNA reads TGTGCCAGCAGCCTACCCAATCAGCCCCAGCATTTT. Protein sequence: CASSLPNQPQHF.

The chain links TRBV27 to TRBJ1-1; D ambiguous. Germline V lookup: CDR1 MNHEY, CDR2 SMNVEV (reference sequence). The CDR3 sequence is 15 residues long. Trimming left V 1 base short and J 5 bases short, with 14 bases between. CDR3 region: CASSLWASGGTEAFF. For the CDR3, the DNA is TGTGCCAGCAGTTTATGGGCCTCCGGAGGAACTGAAGCTTTCTTT.

The V gene is TRBV7-2, the J gene TRBJ2-1; TRBD2 aligns across 8 bases. In germline, CDR1 is SGHTA, CDR2 FQGNSA. The CDR3 length is 15 residues. Trimming cost V 5 bases and J 5 bases; bases outside gene matches: 8. CDR3 amino acids: CASSPRAGANNEQFF. The CDR3 DNA reads TGTGCCAGCAGCCCACGAGCGGGAGCGAACAATGAGCAGTTCTTC.

This clone has only one observation. This sequence joins TRBV7-2 and TRBJ2-2, with D possibly matching TRBD2 (6 bases). Germline CDR1 reads SGHTA; CDR2 reads FQGNSA. This CDR3 has 18 amino acids. V was clipped by 2 bases and J by 0 bases, with 16 bases between them. This CDR3 is CASSLSRWGGANTGELFF. The CDR3 bases are TGTGCCAGCAGCTTAAGCAGGTGGGGAGGAGCGAACACCGGGGAGCTGTTTTTT.

This chain connects TRBV6-5 to TRBJ1-3; D ambiguous. With 6 bases removed from V and 0 bases from J, the gap between germline ends came to 12 bases. Germline V gene lookup returns CDR1 MNHEY and CDR2 SVGAGI. The CDR3 runs to 15 residues. The CDR3 region has the DNA TGTGCCAGCAGGAGAGCATCCTTCTCTGGAAACACCATATATTTT. It specifies CASRRASFSGNTIYF.

This chain links TRBV2 with TRBJ2-3; weak D call: TRBD1 (5 bases). The CDR3 consists of 12 residues. The V gene's germline CDR1 is SNHLY and CDR2 FYNNEI. Trimming cost V 7 bases and J 2 bases, with 7 bases left between them. DNA for the CDR3: TGTGCCAGCAAGGGGAACACAGATACGCAGTATTTT. Translating gives CASKGNTDTQYF.

This clone was recorded only once. This rearrangement joins TRBV5-4 to TRBJ1-3, with D tentatively TRBD1 (6 bases). CDR3 length equals 14 residues. V lost 0 bases and J lost 3, with 7 bases in between. Germline values: CDR1 SGHNT, CDR2 YYREEE (reference sequence). CDR3 in amino acids: CASSLGGLGNTIYF. For the CDR3, the DNA is TGTGCCAGCAGCTTGGGGGGGCTTGGAAACACCATATATTTT.

This chain links TRBV4-1 with TRBJ1-2; 9 nucleotides align to TRBD1. The CDR3 is made up of 16 amino acids. Germline CDR1 MGHRA, CDR2 YSYEKL. J lost 8 bases, V lost 5 bases, and 15 bases had no gene match. The CDR3, as DNA: TGCGCCAGCAGCTCCATTAGTGGGACAGGGATGCGGGGCTACACCTTC. Translated, it gives CASSSISGTGMRGYTF.

This chain joins TRBV7-3 and TRBJ2-3, with TRBD2 as a possible D gene (7 bases). V lost 5 bases, J lost 1 base, and 13 bases lay in between. This CDR3 is built from 15 residues. CDR1 and CDR2 from the germline V gene are SGHTA and FQGTGA. CDR3 region: CASSQGGGRTDTQYF. The CDR3 nucleotides are TGTGCCAGCAGCCAGGGCGGGGGCCGCACAGATACGCAGTATTTT. The whole variable domain, remainder taken from reference TRBV7-3 and TRBJ2-3, is GAGVSQTPSNKVTEKGKYVELRCDPISGHTALYWYRQSLGQGPEFLIYFQGTGAADDSGLPNDRFFAVRPEGSVSTLKIQRTERGDSAVYLCASSQGGGRTDTQYFGPGTRLTVL.

The rearrangement uses TRBV7-2 and TRBJ1-5; D might be TRBD1 (6 bases). Germline V CDR1 and CDR2: SGHTA, FQGNSA. The V and J ends lost 1 base and 6 bases respectively, with 7 bases between them. This CDR3 spans 13 amino acids. The CDR3 DNA sequence: TGTGCCAGCAGCTTAGGCAGGGGTCAGCCCCAGCATTTT. It is translated as CASSLGRGQPQHF. Supplemented by reference TRBV7-2 and TRBJ1-5, the full variable domain reads GAGVSQSPSNKVTEKGKDVELRCDPISGHTALYWYRQSLGQGLEFLIYFQGNSAPDKSGLPSDRFSAERTGGSVSTLTIQRTQQEDSAVYLCASSLGRGQPQHFGDGTRLSIL.

The rearrangement links TRBV3-1 (or the pseudogene TRBV3-2) to TRBJ1-6; no firm D call. Trimming took off 4 bases at V and 0 bases at J, with 4 bases between the two ends. The CDR3 is made up of 14 amino acids. The V gene's germline CDR1 is LGHDT and CDR2 YNNKEL (reference sequence). The CDR3 DNA sequence: TGTGCCAGCAGCCCTAGCTCCTATAATTCACCCCTCCACTTT. It encodes CASSPSSYNSPLHF.